The 14 T cell receptor beta chains listed next were all sequenced from one sample in a study of identical twins. TCRdb re-analysed the 5' RACE reads in MiXCR, keeping a single row per CDR3 protein. The sample has 420,000 or so distinct CDR3 sequences, 15% to 20% seen once. The sample taken for sequencing was naive T cells sorted from blood. The source is a man aged 50 or older in good health.

This clonotype was seen many times. The genes are TRBV27 and TRBJ2-7, with 9 bases that match TRBD1. V shed 6 bases, J shed 9 bases, and the junction held 15 bases outside the gene matches. The germline gives CDR1 MNHEY, CDR2 SMNVEV (reference sequence). The CDR3 loop spans 15 amino acids. The CDR3 loop reads CASSPYRGQGKWQYF. The CDR3, as DNA: TGTGCCAGCAGCCCGTATAGGGGACAGGGAAAATGGCAGTACTTC.

This clonotype was detected many times. V and J are TRBV5-1 and TRBJ2-1; TRBD1 matches 11 bases. The germline V gene has CDR1 SGHRS and CDR2 YFSETQ. The trim removed 0 bases at V and 8 bases at J, leaving 7 bases unmatched. The CDR3 has 16 residues. The CDR3: CASSLARTGGLHEQFF. In DNA form, the CDR3 reads TGCGCCAGCAGCTTGGCCCGGACAGGGGGCCTCCATGAGCAGTTCTTC.

The J gene is TRBJ2-1, the V gene TRBV5-6; weak D call: TRBD2 (6 bases). The CDR3 has 15 amino acids. Trimming shortened V by 4 bases and J by 4 bases, and 15 bases separated the two germline ends. Per germline, CDR1 SGHDT and CDR2 YYEEEE. CDR3 nucleotide sequence: TGTGCCAGCAGCCCCGGGGTAGCGGTATACAATGAGCAGTTCTTC. It is translated as CASSPGVAVYNEQFF.

The chain carries TRBV7-9 and TRBJ2-1; D is unresolved. Trimming removed 10 bases from V and 6 bases from J, with 1 base in between. CDR3 size: 8 residues. Germline assignment: CDR1 SEHNR and CDR2 FQNEAQ (reference sequence). The CDR3, as DNA: TGTGCCACCAATGAGCAGTTCTTC. It is translated as CATNEQFF.

This clonotype was observed at least ten times. The rearrangement joins TRBV3-1 to TRBJ1-2, with a tentative D call TRBD1 (6 bases). V was shortened by 8 bases and J by 3 bases, with 10 bases between the two germline ends. In germline, CDR1 is LGHDT, CDR2 YNNKEL (reference sequence). This CDR3 is 12 amino acids long. The CDR3 DNA sequence: TGTGCCAGCTCACAGGGAGACTATGGCTACACCTTC. This gives the protein CASSQGDYGYTF.

This clonotype has just a few counts. The chain is built from TRBV6-2 or TRBV6-3 and TRBJ1-1, with 9 bases that match TRBD1. CDR1 and CDR2 from the germline V gene are MNHEY and SVGEGT. This CDR3 is 15 amino acids long. With V trimmed by 0 bases and J by 5 bases, 4 bases remained unmatched. The CDR3 sequence: CASSYSRQGGTEAFF. The CDR3 DNA reads TGTGCCAGCAGTTACTCTCGACAGGGGGGGACTGAAGCTTTCTTT.

The chain carries TRBV2 and TRBJ1-2; no definite D call. Per germline, CDR1 SNHLY and CDR2 FYNNEI. V shed 1 base and J shed 4 bases, with 10 bases lying between them. The CDR3 length is 14 residues. The CDR3: CASSEVAISYGYTF. The CDR3 nucleotides read TGTGCCAGCAGTGAAGTGGCCATTAGCTATGGCTACACCTTC. The whole variable domain, remainder taken from reference TRBV2 and TRBJ1-2, is EPEVTQTPSHQVTQMGQEVILRCVPISNHLYFYWYRQILGQKVEFLVSFYNNEISEKSEIFDDQFSVERPDGSNFTLKIRSTKLEDSAMYFCASSEVAISYGYTFGSGTRLTVV.

There are a few counts of this clonotype. The chain carries TRBV6-5 and TRBJ1-1, with TRBD1 identical over 7 bases. V was pared by 0 bases and J by 6 bases, with 13 bases of the junction left unmatched. CDR1 and CDR2 from the germline V gene are MNHEY and SVGAGI. This CDR3 has 17 amino acids. The CDR3 region is CASSYSNFRGATAEAFF. In DNA form, the CDR3 reads TGTGCCAGCAGTTACTCGAACTTCAGGGGGGCGACGGCTGAAGCTTTCTTT.

The rearrangement links TRBV27 to TRBJ2-1; 9 bases match TRBD2. Trimming took 6 bases from V and 7 from J; bases not matched to a gene: 10. CDR1 is MNHEY and CDR2 is SMNVEV in the germline V gene (reference sequence). The length of the CDR3 is 15 residues. CDR3 amino acids: CASSQIGGGANEQFF. The DNA of the CDR3 is TGTGCCAGCAGCCAAATTGGCGGGGGGGCGAATGAGCAGTTCTTC.

This clonotype was detected a few times. The chain has TRBV5-1 and TRBJ1-4; D perhaps matches TRBD1 (5 bases). V was shortened by 0 bases and J by 2 bases, with 14 bases between the two germline ends. Looked up from germline, CDR1 is SGHRS and CDR2 is YFSETQ. The CDR3 consists of 17 residues. CDR3 sequence reads: CASSLARDRSTNEKLFF. The CDR3 coding sequence is TGCGCCAGCAGCTTGGCCCGGGACCGTTCGACTAATGAAAAACTGTTTTTT.

The genes are TRBV5-1 and TRBJ2-1; D ambiguous. V was clipped by 5 bases and J by 3 bases, with 15 bases between them. Germline V lookup: CDR1 SGHRS, CDR2 YFSETQ. This CDR3 is 15 amino acids long. The CDR3 DNA follows: TGCGCCAGCAGTCGACCCGCAAGCAGCTACAATGAGCAGTTCTTC. Translating gives CASSRPASSYNEQFF.

This clonotype was observed many times. The J gene is TRBJ1-1, the V gene TRBV12-3 or TRBV12-4, with D hard to call. Trimming removed 1 base from V and 4 bases from J, with 13 bases in between. This CDR3 region has 15 residues. CDR3 in amino acids: CASSLERARGTEAFF. The CDR3 nucleotides read TGTGCCAGCAGTTTAGAACGGGCCCGGGGCACTGAAGCTTTCTTT.

The sample holds a few counts of this clonotype. The CDR3 sequence: CASSLDRVGGETQYF. The CDR3 DNA reads TGTGCCAGCAGCTTAGACAGGGTCGGAGGGGAGACCCAGTACTTC. The chain links TRBV7-9 to TRBJ2-5; D is perhaps TRBD1 or TRBD2 (6 bases each). Germline loops: CDR1 SEHNR, CDR2 FQNEAQ (reference sequence). The V and J ends lost 1 base and 5 bases respectively, with 14 bases between them. The CDR3 is 15 residues long.

V gene TRBV10-3 combines with J gene TRBJ2-7, with 8 bases aligning to TRBD2. The CDR3 is made up of 17 amino acids. CDR1 and CDR2 (germline): ENHRY, SYGVKD. J was trimmed by 1 base and V by 0 bases; bases with no gene match: 8. The CDR3, as DNA: TGTGCCATCAGTGAGTCAGTTAACGGGAGGGTATCCTACGAGCAGTACTTC. Residues: CAISESVNGRVSYEQYF.